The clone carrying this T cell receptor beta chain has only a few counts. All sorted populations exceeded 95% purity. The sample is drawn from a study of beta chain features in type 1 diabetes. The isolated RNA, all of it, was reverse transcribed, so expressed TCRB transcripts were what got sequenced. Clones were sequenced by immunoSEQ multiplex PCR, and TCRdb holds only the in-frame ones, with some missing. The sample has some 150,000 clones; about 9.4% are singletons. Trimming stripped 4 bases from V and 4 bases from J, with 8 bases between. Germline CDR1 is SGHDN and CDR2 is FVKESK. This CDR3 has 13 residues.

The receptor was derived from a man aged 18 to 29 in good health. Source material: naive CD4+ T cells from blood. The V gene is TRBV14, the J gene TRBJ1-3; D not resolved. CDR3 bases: TGTGCCAGCAGCCGGGCAATGGGAAACACCATATATTTT. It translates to CASSRAMGNTIYF.